This TCR beta chain was retrieved from a study of blood T cell repertoires in COVID-19. Enrollees, about 18 to 95 years old, lived in around 23 US areas. Data came from immunoSEQ multiplex PCR; TCRdb stores just in-frame clones and leaves some out. Here the sample spans roughly 200,000 clones, 86% being singletons. The CDR3 extends over 18 amino acids. Germline CDR1 reads MGHRA; CDR2 reads YSYEKL. V was pared by 0 bases and J by 2 bases, with 19 bases between. This chain uses TRBV4-1 with TRBJ1-1, with D possibly matching TRBD1 (6 bases). The clonotype originates from a woman aged 40 to 49 in a cohort exposed to, infected with or recovered from COVID-19 (not recorded which). Material for sequencing was PBMCs or T cells enriched from blood (not recorded which). The CDR3 spells CASSQEPWQGPINTEAFF. CDR3 nucleotide sequence: TGCGCCAGCAGCCAAGAACCCTGGCAGGGGCCGATTAACACTGAAGCTTTCTTT.